This TCR beta chain comes out of a study of T cell responses to AZD1222 COVID-19 vaccine. Study overall: Second-dose intervals of approximately 4 or approximately 12 weeks were pooled.

Study-level results: Mostly white British, mostly female donors; authors suggested clonal diversity may be underestimated. Targets within unmutated variant regions were reportedly found for nearly half of spike-specific TCRs.

Details on this clone: Its antigen remains unidentified.

Using immunoSEQ multiplex PCR, the repertoire was profiled, and TCRdb retains in-frame clones only, with some absent. The sample lists over 95,000 clones; around nine tenths were seen once. V was clipped by 5 bases and J by 8 bases; unmatched bases: 8. Germline CDR1 and CDR2: LNHNV and YYDKDF (reference sequence). The CDR3 is made up of 14 amino acids. The rearrangement uses TRBV15 and TRBJ2-1; 8 bases are shared with TRBD2. The source material was peripheral blood, sampled on day 0 of AZD1222 vaccination. This clonotype was obtained from an adult in good health. The DNA of the CDR3 is TGTGCCACCAGCGAAAGCGGGAGTTTCGATGAGCAGTTCTTC. Translation gives CATSESGSFDEQFF.